A selection of T cell receptor beta chains follows, all from one sample in a study of T-cell reconstitution after alpha-beta-depleted transplantation in children. TCRdb recomputed calls from the PCR reads with MiXCR, one row per CDR3 protein. The top ten clones hold around 0.96% of a sample with hundreds of thousands of distinct CDR3 sequences, around 16% of them seen once. The sample here was PBMCs from the stem cell graft donor, taken from the stem cell graft. The receptor set was obtained from a human donor who donated a stem cell graft to a child with acute myeloid leukemia. CDR3s include the opening cysteine and the closing phenylalanine or tryptophan. The D gene is left open where the match is weak. Not every row has a clone size; where given, it reads once, few, many or a size class.

d_call | j_call | clone_size | v_call | cdr3_aa | cdr3_nt
. | TRBJ2-3 | . | TRBV20-1 | CSARESADTQYF | TGCAGTGCTAGAGAATCGGCAGATACGCAGTATTTT
TRBD2 | TRBJ2-7 | . | TRBV12-5 | CASGQTSGGRRYF | TGTGCTAGTGGGCAGACTAGCGGGGGAAGACGGTACTTC
. | TRBJ2-7 | few | TRBV20-1 | CSARDLGFSYEQYF | TGCAGTGCTAGAGATTTGGGTTTCTCCTACGAGCAGTACTTC
TRBD2 | TRBJ2-5 | few | TRBV10-3 | CAISPSSGGEETQYF | TGTGCCATCAGTCCGTCTAGCGGGGGGGAAGAGACCCAGTACTTC
TRBD1 | TRBJ2-3 | . | TRBV9 | CASSATGTLTDTQYF | TGTGCCAGCAGCGCGACAGGGACCCTCACAGATACGCAGTATTTT
. | TRBJ2-2 | . | TRBV5-5 | CASSLEVGNTGELFF | TGTGCCAGCAGCTTGGAGGTGGGAAACACCGGGGAGCTGTTTTTT
TRBD2 | TRBJ2-1 | . | TRBV27 | CASSPGLAGGPYNEQFF | TGTGCCAGCAGTCCGGGACTAGCGGGGGGACCGTACAATGAGCAGTTCTTC
. | TRBJ2-3 | many | TRBV20-1 | CSAGKGGRFTDTQYF | TGCAGTGCTGGAAAGGGGGGGCGGTTCACAGATACGCAGTATTTT
TRBD2 | TRBJ2-3 | few | TRBV29-1 | CSVVRGGAFLDTQYF | TGCAGCGTTGTTCGCGGGGGGGCTTTTTTGGATACGCAGTATTTT
. | TRBJ2-1 | many | TRBV30 | CAWSTGSIGEQFF | TGTGCCTGGAGTACAGGGTCAATCGGTGAGCAGTTCTTC
. | TRBJ2-2 | few | TRBV5-5 | CASSQNWDGTGELFF | TGTGCCAGCAGCCAGAATTGGGACGGCACCGGGGAGCTGTTTTTT
. | TRBJ2-6 | . | TRBV7-3 | CASSLSGTGANALTF | TGTGCCAGCAGCTTATCTGGGACTGGGGCCAACGCCCTGACTTTC
. | TRBJ2-3 | . | TRBV30 | CALDRAKQVDTQYF | TGTGCCTTGGATAGGGCCAAACAAGTGGATACGCAGTATTTT
. | TRBJ1-1 | . | TRBV6-2/TRBV6-3 | CASSPDGYRDTEAFF | TGTGCCAGCAGTCCCGACGGATATAGGGACACTGAAGCTTTCTTT
. | TRBJ1-5 | . | TRBV27 | CASSLAGAVNQPQHF | TGTGCCAGCAGTTTAGCCGGGGCCGTTAATCAGCCCCAGCATTTT
TRBD1 | TRBJ1-6 | many | TRBV29-1 | CSVAGETGPNGSPLHF | TGCAGCGTGGCCGGTGAGACAGGGCCAAACGGCTCACCCCTCCACTTT
. | TRBJ1-1 | . | TRBV4-2 | CAMGVGHLCREAFF | TGTGCCATGGGCGTCGGGCACCTCTGCCGGGAAGCTTTCTTT
TRBD1 | TRBJ2-2 | few | TRBV7-2 | CASRSRTGGYGGELFF | TGTGCCAGCAGGTCTCGGACAGGGGGCTATGGCGGGGAGCTGTTTTTT
. | TRBJ2-1 | few | TRBV5-1 | CASSPGGTNYNEQFF | TGCGCCAGCAGCCCAGGGGGGACAAACTACAATGAGCAGTTCTTC
. | TRBJ2-1 | . | TRBV25-1 | CASSELGGGANNEQFF | TGTGCCAGCAGTGAATTAGGAGGGGGGGCCAACAATGAGCAGTTCTTC
TRBD2 | TRBJ2-4 | . | TRBV30 | CAWSFGGVNIQYF | TGTGCCTGGAGTTTTGGGGGGGTAAACATTCAGTACTTC
TRBD2 | TRBJ2-3 | . | TRBV4-1 | CASSQDQRGGYTQYF | TGCGCCAGCAGCCAAGATCAACGGGGGGGCTATACGCAGTATTTT
. | TRBJ2-7 | few | TRBV7-9 | CASSTDRHPYEQYF | TGTGCCAGCAGCACGGACAGACATCCCTACGAGCAGTACTTC
. | TRBJ2-1 | many | TRBV5-6 | CASSAFGLLSQF | TGTGCCAGCAGCGCCTTTGGGCTACTTTCCCAATTC
. | TRBJ1-2 | many | TRBV9 | CASSVATTGYYGYTF | TGTGCCAGCAGCGTAGCTACGACAGGTTACTATGGCTACACCTTC
. | TRBJ2-3 | few | TRBV6-1 | CASSVQGGLDTQYF | TGTGCCAGCAGTGTGCAGGGGGGCCTAGATACGCAGTATTTT
. | TRBJ2-4 | . | TRBV6-2/TRBV6-3 | CASSRTTGKNIQYF | TGTGCCAGCAGCAGGACTACAGGCAAAAACATTCAGTACTTC
TRBD2 | TRBJ2-7 | . | TRBV11-3 | CASSPPPSGGDEQYF | TGTGCCAGCAGCCCCCCCCCCAGCGGGGGTGACGAGCAGTACTTC
. | TRBJ2-6 | few | TRBV6-1 | CASSRAEGANVLTF | TGTGCCAGCAGCAGGGCGGAAGGGGCCAACGTCCTGACTTTC
TRBD2 | TRBJ2-5 | many | TRBV29-1 | CSVSSGGQETQYF | TGCAGCGTTTCGTCGGGGGGACAAGAGACCCAGTACTTC
. | TRBJ2-5 | many | TRBV7-2 | CASSRSHRMQETQYF | TGTGCCAGCAGCCGTTCCCACAGGATGCAAGAGACCCAGTACTTC
. | TRBJ1-2 | . | TRBV4-3 | CASSQREGVEYGYTF | TGCGCCAGCAGCCAAAGGGAGGGTGTAGAGTATGGCTACACCTTC
. | TRBJ2-1 | few | TRBV7-8 | CASSLVGTPRWNEQFF | TGTGCCAGCAGCTTAGTTGGGACCCCCCGGTGGAATGAGCAGTTCTTC
. | TRBJ2-4 | few | TRBV20-1 | CSARESLGQNIQYF | TGCAGTGCTAGAGAAAGTCTAGGCCAAAACATTCAGTACTTC
. | TRBJ1-1 | many | TRBV20-1 | CSARDRGTEAFF | TGCAGTGCTAGAGATCGGGGGACTGAAGCTTTCTTT
. | TRBJ2-7 | many | TRBV7-2 | CASSFRGFYEQYF | TGTGCCAGCAGCTTTCGGGGTTTCTACGAGCAGTACTTC
TRBD1 | TRBJ1-4 | . | TRBV14 | CASSPVGQGAEKLFF | TGTGCCAGCAGCCCAGTCGGACAGGGGGCTGAAAAACTGTTTTTT
. | TRBJ1-1 | many | TRBV20-1 | CSASVGYTEAFF | TGCAGTGCTAGTGTGGGATACACTGAAGCTTTCTTT
. | TRBJ1-1 | few | TRBV5-6 | CASSLEQGRNTEAFF | TGTGCCAGCAGCTTGGAGCAGGGAAGGAACACTGAAGCTTTCTTT
. | TRBJ2-7 | many | TRBV20-1 | CSAIPWTDTYEQYF | TGCAGTGCCATACCTTGGACAGATACCTACGAGCAGTACTTC